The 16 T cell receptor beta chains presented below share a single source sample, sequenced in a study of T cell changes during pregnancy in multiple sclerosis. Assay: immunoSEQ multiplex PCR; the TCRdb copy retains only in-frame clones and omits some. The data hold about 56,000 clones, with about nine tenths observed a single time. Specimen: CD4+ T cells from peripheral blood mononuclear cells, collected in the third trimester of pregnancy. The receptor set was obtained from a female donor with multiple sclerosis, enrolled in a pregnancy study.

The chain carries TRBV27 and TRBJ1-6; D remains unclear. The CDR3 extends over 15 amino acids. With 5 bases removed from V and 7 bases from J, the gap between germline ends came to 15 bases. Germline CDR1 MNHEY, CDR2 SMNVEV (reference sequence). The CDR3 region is CASSPRGTKNSPLHF. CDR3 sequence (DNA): TGTGCCAGCAGTCCCCGAGGCACAAAGAATTCACCCCTCCACTTT.

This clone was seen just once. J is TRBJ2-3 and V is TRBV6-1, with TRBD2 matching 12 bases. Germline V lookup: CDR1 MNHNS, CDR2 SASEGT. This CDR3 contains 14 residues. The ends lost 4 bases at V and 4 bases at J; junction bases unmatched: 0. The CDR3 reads CASSGLAGADTQYF. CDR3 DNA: TGTGCCAGCAGTGGACTAGCGGGGGCAGATACGCAGTATTTT.

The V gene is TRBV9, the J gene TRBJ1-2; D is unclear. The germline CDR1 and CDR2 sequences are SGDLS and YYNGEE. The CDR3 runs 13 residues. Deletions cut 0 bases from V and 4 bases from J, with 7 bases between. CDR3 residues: CASSVGGSYGYTF. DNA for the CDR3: TGTGCCAGCAGCGTAGGAGGCAGCTATGGCTACACCTTC. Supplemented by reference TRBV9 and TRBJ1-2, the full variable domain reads DSGVTQTPKHLITATGQRVTLRCSPRSGDLSVYWYQQSLDQGLQFLIQYYNGEERAKGNILERFSAQQFPDLHSELNLSSLELGDSALYFCASSVGGSYGYTFGSGTRLTVV.

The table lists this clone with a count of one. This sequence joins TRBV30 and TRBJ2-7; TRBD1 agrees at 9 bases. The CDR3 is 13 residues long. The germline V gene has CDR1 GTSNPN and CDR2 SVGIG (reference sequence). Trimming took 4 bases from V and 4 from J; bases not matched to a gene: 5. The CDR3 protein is CAWKRDRVYEQYF. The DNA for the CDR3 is TGTGCCTGGAAGAGGGACAGGGTTTACGAGCAGTACTTC.

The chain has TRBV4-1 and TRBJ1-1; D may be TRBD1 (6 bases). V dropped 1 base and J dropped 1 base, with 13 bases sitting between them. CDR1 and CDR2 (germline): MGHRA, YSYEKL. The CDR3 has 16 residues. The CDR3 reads CASSQGDRRSNTEAFF. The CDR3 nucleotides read TGCGCCAGCAGCCAAGGCGACAGGAGATCGAACACTGAAGCTTTCTTT.

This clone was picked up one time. CDR3 region: CASSLRAASTDTQYF. CDR3 sequence (DNA): TGTGCCAGCAGCTTAAGGGCAGCTAGCACAGATACGCAGTATTTT. The V gene is TRBV7-3, the J gene TRBJ2-3; no reliable D call. The CDR3 is 15 residues long. Trimming left V 1 base short and J 0 bases short, with 8 bases between. Germline V lookup: CDR1 SGHTA, CDR2 FQGTGA. The full variable domain, its missing parts supplied by reference TRBV7-3 and TRBJ2-3, is GAGVSQTPSNKVTEKGKYVELRCDPISGHTALYWYRQSLGQGPEFLIYFQGTGAADDSGLPNDRFFAVRPEGSVSTLKIQRTERGDSAVYLCASSLRAASTDTQYFGPGTRLTVL.

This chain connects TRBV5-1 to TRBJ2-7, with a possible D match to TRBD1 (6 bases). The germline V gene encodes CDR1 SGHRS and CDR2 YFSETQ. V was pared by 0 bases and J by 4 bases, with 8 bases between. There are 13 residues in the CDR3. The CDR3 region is CASSLGQVYEQYF. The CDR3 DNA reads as TGCGCCAGCAGCTTGGGACAGGTATACGAGCAGTACTTC.

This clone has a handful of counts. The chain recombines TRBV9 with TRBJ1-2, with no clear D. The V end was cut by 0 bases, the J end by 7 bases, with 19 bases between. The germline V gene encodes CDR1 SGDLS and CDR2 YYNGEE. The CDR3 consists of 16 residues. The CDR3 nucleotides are TGTGCCAGCAGCGTAGGTGGAGTGCTGTCCCCGGGTGGCTACACCTTC. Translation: CASSVGGVLSPGGYTF.

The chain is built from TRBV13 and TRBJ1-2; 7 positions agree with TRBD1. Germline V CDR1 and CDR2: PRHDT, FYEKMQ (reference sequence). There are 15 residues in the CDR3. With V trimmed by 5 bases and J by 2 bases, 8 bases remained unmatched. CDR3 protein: CASSQGKGGNYGYTF. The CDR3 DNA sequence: TGTGCCAGCAGCCAGGGGAAAGGGGGCAACTATGGCTACACCTTC.

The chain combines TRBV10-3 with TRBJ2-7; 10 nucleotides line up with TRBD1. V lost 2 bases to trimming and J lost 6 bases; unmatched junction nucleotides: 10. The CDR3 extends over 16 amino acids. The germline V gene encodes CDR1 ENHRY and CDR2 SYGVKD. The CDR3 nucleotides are TGTGCCATCAGTGAGGCTTCTGTGACAGGGGGCTCCGAGCAGTACTTC. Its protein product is CAISEASVTGGSEQYF.

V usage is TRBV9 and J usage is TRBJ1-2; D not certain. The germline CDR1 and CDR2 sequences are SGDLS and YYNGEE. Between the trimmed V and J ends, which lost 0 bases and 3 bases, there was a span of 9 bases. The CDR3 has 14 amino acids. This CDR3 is CASSVELEDYGYTF. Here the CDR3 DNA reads TGTGCCAGCAGCGTAGAATTGGAGGACTATGGCTACACCTTC.

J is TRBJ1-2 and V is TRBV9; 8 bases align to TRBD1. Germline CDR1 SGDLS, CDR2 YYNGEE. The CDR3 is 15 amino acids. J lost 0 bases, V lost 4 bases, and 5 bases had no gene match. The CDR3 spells CASSTQGAPNYGYTF. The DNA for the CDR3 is TGTGCCAGCAGCACCCAGGGGGCTCCTAACTATGGCTACACCTTC.

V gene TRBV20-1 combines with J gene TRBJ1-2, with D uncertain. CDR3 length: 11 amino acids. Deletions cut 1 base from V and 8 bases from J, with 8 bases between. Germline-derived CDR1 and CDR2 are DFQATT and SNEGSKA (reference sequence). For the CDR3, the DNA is TGCAGTGCTAGAGGGTTTCGGGGCTACACCTTC. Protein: CSARGFRGYTF.

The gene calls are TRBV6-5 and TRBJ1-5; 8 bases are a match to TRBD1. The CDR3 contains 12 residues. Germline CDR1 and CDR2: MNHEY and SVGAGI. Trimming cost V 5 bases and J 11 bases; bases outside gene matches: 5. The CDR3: CASSVTGGTQHF. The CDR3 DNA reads TGTGCCAGCAGTGTAACAGGGGGTACCCAGCATTTT.

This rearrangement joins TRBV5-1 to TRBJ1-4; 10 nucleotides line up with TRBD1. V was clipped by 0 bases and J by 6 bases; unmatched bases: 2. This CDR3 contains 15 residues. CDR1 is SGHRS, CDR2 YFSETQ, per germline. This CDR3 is CASSLDGTGDEKLFF. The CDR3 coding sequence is TGCGCCAGCAGCTTGGACGGGACAGGGGATGAAAAACTGTTTTTT.

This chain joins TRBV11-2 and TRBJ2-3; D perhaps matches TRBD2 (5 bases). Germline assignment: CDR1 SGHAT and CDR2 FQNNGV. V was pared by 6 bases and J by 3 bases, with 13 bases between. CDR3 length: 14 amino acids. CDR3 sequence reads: CASRPGYGTDTQYF. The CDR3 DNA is TGTGCCAGCAGGCCGGGGTACGGGACAGATACGCAGTATTTT.